Listed below are T cell receptor beta chains from one sample, sequenced in a study of cytomegalovirus exposure and HLA in healthy donors. Here immunoSEQ multiplex PCR was the method, and the copy in TCRdb shows in-frame clones only, minus some. The sample holds 95,000 to 150,000 clones; under 90% are singletons and the top ten take about 2.2%. Sequenced sample: PBMCs. The receptors here all came from a woman in her twenties or thirties in good health and CMV-seronegative. Each CDR3 is given with its conserved first and last residue. D genes are given only for firm matches. Only some rows state a clone size, as once, few, many or a class for expanded clones.

j_gene | d_gene | abundance | v_gene | CDR3aa | CDR3nt
TRBJ1-5 | . | . | TRBV6-5 | CASRPRQVSNQPQHF | TGTGCCAGCAGACCCCGGCAGGTTAGCAATCAGCCCCAGCATTTT
TRBJ1-2 | . | . | TRBV7-2 | CASSFTGDGYTF | TGTGCCAGCAGCTTCACAGGCGATGGCTACACCTTC
TRBJ2-1 | . | . | TRBV5-6 | CASSYRESEQFF | TGTGCCAGCAGCTACAGGGAATCTGAGCAGTTCTTC
TRBJ1-1 | TRBD1 | . | TRBV5-6 | CASSGGDRGTEAFF | TGTGCCAGCAGCGGCGGGGACAGGGGCACTGAAGCTTTCTTT
TRBJ1-6 | . | . | TRBV11-3 | CASSLNYNSPLHF | TGTGCCAGCAGCCTTAACTATAATTCACCCCTCCACTTT
TRBJ2-2 | . | . | TRBV19 | CASRQGLLVGAGELFF | TGTGCCAGTAGGCAGGGGCTTCTAGTGGGAGCCGGGGAGCTGTTTTTT
TRBJ2-7 | . | . | TRBV27 | CASRTRQGSGQYF | TGTGCCAGCAGAACTCGACAGGGTAGCGGGCAGTACTTC
TRBJ2-3 | . | . | TRBV9 | CASSDGIPDTQYF | TGTGCCAGCAGCGACGGTATCCCAGATACGCAGTATTTT
TRBJ1-6 | . | . | TRBV4-1 | CASSQDVRVDSPLHF | TGCGCCAGCAGCCAAGATGTGAGAGTGGATTCACCCCTCCACTTT
TRBJ1-2 | . | . | TRBV30 | CAWSPRQESYGYTF | TGTGCCTGGAGTCCCCGACAGGAAAGCTATGGCTACACCTTC
TRBJ2-3 | . | . | TRBV19 | CASSIVPAVRGPHTQYF | TGTGCCAGTAGTATAGTCCCCGCCGTCCGGGGTCCCCATACGCAGTATTTT
TRBJ2-7 | TRBD1 | . | TRBV7-2 | CASRLDRGISYEQYF | TGTGCCAGCAGACTTGACAGGGGTATATCCTACGAGCAGTACTTC
TRBJ1-6 | TRBD1 | . | TRBV7-3 | CASSPKGQGAIGSPLHF | TGTGCCAGCAGCCCTAAGGGACAGGGGGCGATTGGGTCACCCCTCCACTTT
TRBJ2-3 | TRBD2 | . | TRBV9 | CASSVTSGALTDTQYF | TGTGCCAGCAGCGTGACTAGCGGGGCACTCACAGATACGCAGTATTTT
TRBJ2-3 | TRBD1 | . | TRBV29-1 | CSGAGTVDTQYF | TGCAGCGGGGCCGGGACAGTAGATACGCAGTATTTT
TRBJ1-2 | TRBD1 | once | TRBV6-5 | CASSTPRTGFYGYTF | TGTGCCAGCAGTACCCCCCGGACAGGGTTCTATGGCTACACCTTC
TRBJ1-6 | . | once | TRBV6-6 | CASKKGVDSPLHF | TGTGCCAGCAAAAAGGGAGTCGACTCACCCCTCCACTTT
TRBJ1-3 | . | . | TRBV5-1 | CASSLAGSLSGNTIYF | TGCGCCAGCAGCTTGGCCGGGTCGCTCTCTGGAAACACCATATATTTT
TRBJ2-3 | . | . | TRBV4-3 | CASSPRPLLYTDTQYF | TGCGCCAGCAGCCCCCGCCCGTTACTATACACAGATACGCAGTATTTT
TRBJ1-1 | . | . | TRBV5-5 | CASSPGATKNTEAFF | TGTGCCAGCAGCCCAGGGGCTACCAAGAACACTGAAGCTTTCTTT